There are a few counts of the clone carrying this TCR beta chain. What it binds is not known. This entry is derived from a study of T-cell memory formation after mild COVID-19. One entry per CDR3 protein results from TCRdb running MiXCR on the 5' RACE reads. The sample consists of approximately 54,000 distinct CDR3 sequences, roughly an eighth of them appearing once. General observations from the study: Several responding clones turned up in pre-infection memory, indicating that cross-reactive memory may have taken part.

Germline V gene lookup returns CDR1 SGHVS and CDR2 FNYEAQ. V lost 1 base and J 1 base, leaving 9 bases between the germline ends. The CDR3 covers 15 residues. The TCR was taken from a man aged 18 to 30 who had mild COVID-19 (a few samples of this study predate the infection). Cell type and time point are not known. The chain uses TRBV7-6 and TRBJ2-3; D remains unclear. The sequenced sample consisted of PBMCs or a T cell subset sorted from them (not recorded which). The CDR3 DNA is TGTGCCAGCAGCTTAGGTGTCGGGCGCACAGATACGCAGTATTTT. It is translated as CASSLGVGRTDTQYF.